A single sample is the source of the 4 T cell receptor beta chains below, sequenced in a study of blood T cell repertoires in COVID-19. Profiling relied on immunoSEQ multiplex PCR, and the TCRdb table lists in-frame clones only, not all of them. The table has 300,000 to 350,000 clones, 80% to 90% seen once. The material sequenced was PBMCs or T cells enriched from blood (not recorded which). These receptors all come from a woman aged 40-49 years with acute COVID-19.

The chain couples TRBV9 to TRBJ2-1; 7 bases are a match to TRBD2. V was pared by 0 bases and J by 9 bases, with 12 bases of the junction left unmatched. CDR1 is SGDLS and CDR2 is YYNGEE in the germline V gene. The length of the CDR3 is 16 residues. The CDR3 sequence is CASSVVGSGRKGEQFF. Written as DNA, the CDR3 is TGTGCCAGCAGCGTAGTCGGTAGCGGGCGAAAAGGTGAGCAGTTCTTC.

The rearrangement uses TRBV7-8 and TRBJ2-3, with a tentative D call TRBD2 (5 bases). There are 16 residues in the CDR3. CDR1 and CDR2 (germline): SGHVS, FQNEAQ. V was trimmed by 3 bases and J by 0 bases, leaving 13 bases between them. This chain's CDR3 is CASSLRGILSTDTQYF. CDR3 nucleotides: TGTGCCAGCAGCTTGAGAGGGATCCTTAGCACAGATACGCAGTATTTT.

CDR3 DNA sequence: TGCGCCAGCAGCGATCCCATTAGCTGGATAAAGTACTTC. Its translation: CASSDPISWIKYF. This sequence joins TRBV5-1 and TRBJ2-7; no reliable D call. This CDR3 comprises 13 residues. In germline, CDR1 is SGHRS, CDR2 YFSETQ. Trimming left V 4 bases short and J 11 bases short, with 19 bases between.

The chain links TRBV6-2 or TRBV6-3 to TRBJ2-3; D is uncertain. CDR1 is MNHEY, CDR2 SVGEGT, per germline. Trimming pared 2 bases from V and 9 bases from J, leaving 9 bases between. This CDR3 has 12 amino acids. The CDR3 sequence is CASSYGELTQYF. The CDR3 DNA reads TGTGCCAGCAGTTACGGTGAACTCACGCAGTATTTT.